This T cell receptor (beta chain) is drawn from a study of blood T cell repertoires in COVID-19. Whole-study context: The United States, Italy and Spain provided the acute and convalescent COVID-19 samples. T cells, B-cell-depleted T cells, or PBMCs supplied cDNA or gDNA.

Authors' analysis steps: Researchers report that nucleated cell counts were estimated from reference gene primer amplification. Data came from immunoSEQ multiplex PCR; TCRdb stores just in-frame clones and leaves some out. D and trimming come from the DNA, and the V and J calls and clone size come from that table. The table lists roughly 85,000 clones, 86% of them singletons. This CDR3 contains 15 residues. Germline CDR1 and CDR2: SGHRS and YFSETQ. V shed 4 bases and J 5 bases; nucleotides not matched to a gene: 6. This sequence joins TRBV5-1 and TRBJ2-5; TRBD2 matches at 12 bases. The receptor was derived from a man aged 50 to 59 with active or convalescent COVID-19. The material sequenced was peripheral blood. The CDR3 DNA reads as TGCGCCAGCAGCACGACTAGCGGGAGTCCTGAGACCCAGTACTTC. Translating it yields CASSTTSGSPETQYF.